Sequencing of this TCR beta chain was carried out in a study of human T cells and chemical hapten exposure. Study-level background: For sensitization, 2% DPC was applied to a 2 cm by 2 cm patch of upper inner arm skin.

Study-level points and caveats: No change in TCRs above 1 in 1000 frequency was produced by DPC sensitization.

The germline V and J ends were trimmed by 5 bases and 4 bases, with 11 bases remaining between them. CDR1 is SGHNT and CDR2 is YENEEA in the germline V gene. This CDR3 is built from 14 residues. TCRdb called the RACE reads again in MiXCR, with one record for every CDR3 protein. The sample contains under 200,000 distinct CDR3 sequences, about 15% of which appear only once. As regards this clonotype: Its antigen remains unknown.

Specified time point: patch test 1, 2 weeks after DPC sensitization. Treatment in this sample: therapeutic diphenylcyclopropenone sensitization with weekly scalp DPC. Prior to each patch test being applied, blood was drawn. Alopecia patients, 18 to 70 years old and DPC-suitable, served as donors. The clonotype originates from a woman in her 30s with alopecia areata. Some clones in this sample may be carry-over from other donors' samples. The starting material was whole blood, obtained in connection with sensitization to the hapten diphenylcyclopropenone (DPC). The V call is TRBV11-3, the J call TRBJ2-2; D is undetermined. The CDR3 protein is CASSPSPGTGELFF. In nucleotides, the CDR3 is TGTGCCAGCAGCCCTTCTCCGGGCACCGGGGAGCTGTTTTTT. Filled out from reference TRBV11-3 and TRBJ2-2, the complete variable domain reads EAGVVQSPRYKIIEKKQPVAFWCNPISGHNTLYWYLQNLGQGPELLIRYENEEAVDDSQLPKDRFSAERLKGVDSTLKIQPAELGDSAVYLCASSPSPGTGELFFGEGSRLTVL.